Following are 8 T cell receptor beta chains from one sample sequenced in a study of technical replicates of blood from a few donors (dated by TCRdb to between 2016 and 2019). The method was the immunoSEQ multiplex PCR assay. This is the immuneACCESS table as TCRdb keeps it, with only in-frame sequences that have V and J called. A part of the clones is gone; compared with another copy, unresolved V genes explain less than half, and the rest is unexplained. In this sample the table shows about 76,000 clones, 95% to 97% of which occur a single time. The ten most abundant clones make up 0.2% to 0.25% of the sample. The sample was T cells isolated from PBMCs. The source of these receptors is a human donor in good health.

The chain employs TRBV28 and TRBJ1-1, with no clear D. Germline loops: CDR1 MDHEN, CDR2 SYDVKM. V gave up 11 bases and J gave up 1 base, with 14 bases separating them. The CDR3 contains 13 residues. CDR3 DNA: TGTGCCGGAAGCGGGAATCGGAACACTGAAGCTTTCTTT. This translates into CAGSGNRNTEAFF.

V usage is TRBV5-4 and J usage is TRBJ1-3; the D gene is possibly TRBD1 (6 bases). V gave up 2 bases and J gave up 0 bases, with 9 bases separating them. CDR3 length: 15 residues. Germline CDR1 reads SGHNT; CDR2 reads YYREEE (reference sequence). The CDR3 nucleotides are TGTGCCAGCAGCTTACAGGGCATCTCTGGAAACACCATATATTTT. Translation: CASSLQGISGNTIYF.

The chain recombines TRBV18 with TRBJ1-6, with TRBD1 identical over 8 bases. Germline V lookup: CDR1 KGHSH, CDR2 LQKENI. The CDR3 has 14 residues. After removal of 4 bases from V and 10 bases from J, the junction contained 6 bases not matched to a gene. The CDR3 DNA reads as TGTGCCAGCTCACTGGACAGGGTGGGATCACCCCTCCACTTT. Residues: CASSLDRVGSPLHF.

The CDR3 loop reads CASSTQGLAVWAGELFF. As DNA, the CDR3 is TGTGCCAGCAGTACTCAGGGACTAGCGGTATGGGCCGGGGAGCTGTTTTTT. The chain couples TRBV28 to TRBJ2-2; 11 positions match TRBD2. This CDR3 region has 17 residues. V lost 5 bases, J lost 6 bases, and 11 bases stayed unmatched. CDR1 is MDHEN, CDR2 SYDVKM, per germline.

This sequence joins TRBV6-5 and TRBJ2-5; a possible D gene is TRBD1 (5 bases). V lost 0 bases, J lost 5 bases, and 13 bases lay in between. The CDR3 contains 15 residues. CDR1 MNHEY and CDR2 SVGAGI come from the germline V gene. The CDR3: CASSYSKGYRETQYF. The CDR3 DNA follows: TGTGCCAGCAGTTACTCGAAGGGGTATCGGGAGACCCAGTACTTC.

This rearrangement joins TRBV5-8 to TRBJ2-2; D not resolved. The CDR3 loop spans 14 amino acids. Deletions cut 0 bases from V and 3 bases from J, with 6 bases between. Per the germline V gene, CDR1 is SGHTS and CDR2 is YDEGEE. CDR3 residues: CASSLVQYTGELFF. In nucleotides, the CDR3 is TGTGCCAGCAGCTTGGTGCAGTACACCGGGGAGCTGTTTTTT.

V is TRBV2 and J is TRBJ2-7, with a tentative D call TRBD2 (6 bases). Germline lookup yields CDR1 SNHLY and CDR2 FYNNEI. The V end lost 5 bases, the J end lost 2 bases, and 13 bases lay between the germline ends. CDR3 length equals 14 residues. DNA for the CDR3: TGTGCCAGCAGTTCCGGGACTTACGCCTACGAGCAGTACTTC. Protein sequence: CASSSGTYAYEQYF.

The rearrangement uses TRBV4-2 and TRBJ1-5; D call uncertain. Germline loops: CDR1 LGHNA, CDR2 YNFKEQ. CDR3 length: 15 residues. Trimming stripped 0 bases from V and 6 bases from J, with 12 bases between. The CDR3 nucleotides read TGTGCCAGCAGCCAAGAGCGAGGTAGTAGTCAGCCCCAGCATTTT. Translation: CASSQERGSSQPQHF.